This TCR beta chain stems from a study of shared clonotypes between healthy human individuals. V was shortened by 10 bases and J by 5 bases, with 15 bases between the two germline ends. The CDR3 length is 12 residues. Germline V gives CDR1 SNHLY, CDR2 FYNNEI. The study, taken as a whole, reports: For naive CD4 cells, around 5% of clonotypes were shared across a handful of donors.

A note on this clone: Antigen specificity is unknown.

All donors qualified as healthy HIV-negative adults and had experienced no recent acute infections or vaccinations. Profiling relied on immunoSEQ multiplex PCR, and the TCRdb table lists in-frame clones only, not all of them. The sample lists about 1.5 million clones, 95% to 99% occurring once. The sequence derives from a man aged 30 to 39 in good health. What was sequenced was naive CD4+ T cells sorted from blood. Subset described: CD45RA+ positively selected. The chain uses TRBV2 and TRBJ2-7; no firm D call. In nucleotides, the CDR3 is TGTGCCACCTCTCCACTACTCCACGAGCAGTACTTC. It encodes CATSPLLHEQYF.